This T cell receptor (beta chain) was sequenced in a study of Ad26.COV2.S vaccination and SARS-CoV-2 variants. Study in general: Donor had been placed in the Ad26.COV2.S arm of the COV1001 trial.

Germline CDR1 MDHEN, CDR2 SYDVKM. The CDR3 loop spans 16 amino acids. The V segment lost 6 bases and the J segment 1 base; nucleotides outside the gene matches: 12. Treatment described: about 20 received Ad26.COV2.S at low or high dose, single or two shots; about 5 received placebo; per-sample allocation not given. Sampling took place 63 days after the first vaccine or placebo injection. What was given as vaccine was an Ad26 vector encoding Wuhan-strain SARS-CoV-2 spike. TCRdb's copy holds only in-frame clones and misses some; the assay was immunoSEQ multiplex PCR. Here the sample spans around 340,000 clones, less than 90% being singletons.

The chain has TRBV28 and TRBJ2-7; TRBD2 aligns across 7 bases. The origin of this receptor is a person between 18 and 60 years old who received the Ad26.COV2.S COVID-19 vaccine or a placebo. The starting material was peripheral blood, obtained in a trial of Ad26.COV2.S vaccine versus placebo. CDR3 coding DNA: TGTGCCAGCAGGGGAAGACTAGCACAAATTTCCTACGAGCAGTACTTC. Translation gives CASRGRLAQISYEQYF. The full variable domain, with the rest looked up from reference TRBV28 and TRBJ2-7, is DVKVTQSSRYLVKRTGEKVFLECVQDMDHENMFWYRQDPGLGLRLIYFSYDVKMKEKGDIPEGYSVSREKKERFSLILESASTNQTSMYLCASRGRLAQISYEQYFGPGTRLTVT.